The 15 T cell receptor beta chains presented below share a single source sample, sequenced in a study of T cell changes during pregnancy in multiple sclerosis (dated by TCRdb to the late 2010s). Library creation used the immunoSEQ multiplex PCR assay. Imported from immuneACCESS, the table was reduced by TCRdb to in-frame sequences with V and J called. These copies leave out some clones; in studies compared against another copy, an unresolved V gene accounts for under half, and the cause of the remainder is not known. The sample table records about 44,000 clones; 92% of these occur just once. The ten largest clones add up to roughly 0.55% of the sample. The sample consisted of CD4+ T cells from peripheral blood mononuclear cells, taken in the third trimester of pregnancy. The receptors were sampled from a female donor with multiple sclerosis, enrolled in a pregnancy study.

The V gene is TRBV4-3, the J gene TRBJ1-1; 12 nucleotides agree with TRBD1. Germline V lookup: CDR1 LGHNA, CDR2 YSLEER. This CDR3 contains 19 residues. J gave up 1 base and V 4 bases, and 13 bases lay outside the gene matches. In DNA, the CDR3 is TGCGCCAGCAGCCCCGGATGGGGACAGGGGGCTCGGGGGAACACTGAAGCTTTCTTT. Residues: CASSPGWGQGARGNTEAFF.

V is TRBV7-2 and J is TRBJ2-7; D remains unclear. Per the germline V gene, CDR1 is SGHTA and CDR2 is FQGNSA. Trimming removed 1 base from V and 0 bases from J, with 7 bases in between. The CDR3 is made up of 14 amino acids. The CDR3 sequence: CASSLGSSSYEQYF. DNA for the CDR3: TGTGCCAGCAGCTTAGGGTCGAGCTCCTACGAGCAGTACTTC.

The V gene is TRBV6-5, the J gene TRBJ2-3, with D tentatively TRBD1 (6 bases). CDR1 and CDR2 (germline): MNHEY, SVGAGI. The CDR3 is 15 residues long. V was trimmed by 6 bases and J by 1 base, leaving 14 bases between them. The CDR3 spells CASSLQGRGTDTQYF. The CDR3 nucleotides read TGTGCCAGCAGCCTACAGGGTCGAGGCACAGATACGCAGTATTTT.

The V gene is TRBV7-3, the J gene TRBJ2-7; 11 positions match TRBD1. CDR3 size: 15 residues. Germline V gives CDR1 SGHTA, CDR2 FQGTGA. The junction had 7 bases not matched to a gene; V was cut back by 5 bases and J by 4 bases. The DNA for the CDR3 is TGTGCCAGCAGCCGCACCGGGACAGGGGGATACGAGCAGTACTTC. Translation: CASSRTGTGGYEQYF.

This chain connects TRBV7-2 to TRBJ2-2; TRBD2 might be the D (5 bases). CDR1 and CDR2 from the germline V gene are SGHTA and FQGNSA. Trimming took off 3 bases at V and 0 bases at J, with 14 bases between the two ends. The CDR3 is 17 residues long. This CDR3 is CASSFPRGGPNTGELFF. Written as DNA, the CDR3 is TGTGCCAGCAGCTTTCCCCGAGGAGGTCCGAACACCGGGGAGCTGTTTTTT.

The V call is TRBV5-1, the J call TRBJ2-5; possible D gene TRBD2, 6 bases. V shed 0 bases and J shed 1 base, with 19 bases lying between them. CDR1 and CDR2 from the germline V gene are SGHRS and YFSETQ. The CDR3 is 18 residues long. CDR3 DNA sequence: TGCGCCAGCAGCTTGGCCGGGACCCGGGGGACGATCCAAGAGACCCAGTACTTC. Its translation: CASSLAGTRGTIQETQYF.

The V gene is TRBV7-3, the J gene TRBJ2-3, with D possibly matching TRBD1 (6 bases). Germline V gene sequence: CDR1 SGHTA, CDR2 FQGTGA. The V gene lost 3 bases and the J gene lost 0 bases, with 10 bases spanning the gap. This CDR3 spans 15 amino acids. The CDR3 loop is CASSLAGASTDTQYF. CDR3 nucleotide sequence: TGTGCCAGCAGCTTGGCAGGGGCTAGCACAGATACGCAGTATTTT.

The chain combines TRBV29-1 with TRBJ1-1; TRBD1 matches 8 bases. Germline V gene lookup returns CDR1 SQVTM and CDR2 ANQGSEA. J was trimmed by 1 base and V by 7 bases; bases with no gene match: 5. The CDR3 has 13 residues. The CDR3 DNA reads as TGCAGCGCCGGACAGGGAACGAACACTGAAGCTTTCTTT. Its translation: CSAGQGTNTEAFF.

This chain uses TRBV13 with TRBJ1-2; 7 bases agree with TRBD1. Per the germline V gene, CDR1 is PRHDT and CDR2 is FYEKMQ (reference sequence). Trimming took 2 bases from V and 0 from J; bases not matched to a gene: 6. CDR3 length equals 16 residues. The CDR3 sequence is CASSLIGRGANYGYTF. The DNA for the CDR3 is TGTGCCAGCAGCTTAATAGGCAGGGGGGCTAACTATGGCTACACCTTC. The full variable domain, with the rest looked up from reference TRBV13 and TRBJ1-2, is AAGVIQSPRHLIKEKRETATLKCYPIPRHDTVYWYQQGPGQDPQFLISFYEKMQSDKGSIPDRFSAQQFSDYHSELNMSSLELGDSALYFCASSLIGRGANYGYTFGSGTRLTVV.

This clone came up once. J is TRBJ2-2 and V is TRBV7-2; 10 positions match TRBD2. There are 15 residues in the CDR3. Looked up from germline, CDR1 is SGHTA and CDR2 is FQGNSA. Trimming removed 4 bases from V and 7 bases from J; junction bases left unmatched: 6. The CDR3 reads CASSSSSGSNGELFF. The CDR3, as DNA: TGTGCCAGCAGCTCGTCTAGCGGGAGTAACGGGGAGCTGTTTTTT.

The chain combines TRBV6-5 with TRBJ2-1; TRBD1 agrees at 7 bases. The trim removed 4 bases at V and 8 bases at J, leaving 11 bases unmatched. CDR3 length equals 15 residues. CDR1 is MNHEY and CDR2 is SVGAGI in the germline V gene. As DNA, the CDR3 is TGTGCCAGCAGTTCCGACAGGGTGGATCACGATGAGCAGTTCTTC. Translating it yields CASSSDRVDHDEQFF.

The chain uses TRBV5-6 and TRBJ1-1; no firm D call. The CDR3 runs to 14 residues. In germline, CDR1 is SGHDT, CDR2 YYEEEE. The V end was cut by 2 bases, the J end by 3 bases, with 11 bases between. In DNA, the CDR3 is TGTGCCAGCAGCTTTCTGGGGAGGTACACTGAAGCTTTCTTT. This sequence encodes CASSFLGRYTEAFF.

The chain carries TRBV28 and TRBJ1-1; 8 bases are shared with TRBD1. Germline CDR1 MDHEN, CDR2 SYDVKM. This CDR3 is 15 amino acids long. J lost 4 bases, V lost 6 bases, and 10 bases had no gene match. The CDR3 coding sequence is TGTGCCAGCAGACCCCTCGACAGGGGAAGCACTGAAGCTTTCTTT. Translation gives CASRPLDRGSTEAFF.

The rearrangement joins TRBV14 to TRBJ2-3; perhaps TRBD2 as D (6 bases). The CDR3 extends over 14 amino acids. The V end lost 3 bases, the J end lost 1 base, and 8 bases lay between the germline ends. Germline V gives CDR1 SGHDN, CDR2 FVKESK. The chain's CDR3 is CASSQWRGTDTQYF. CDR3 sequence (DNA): TGTGCCAGCAGCCAGTGGAGGGGCACAGATACGCAGTATTTT. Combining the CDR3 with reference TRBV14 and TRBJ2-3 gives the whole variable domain EAGVTQFPSHSVIEKGQTVTLRCDPISGHDNLYWYRRVMGKEIKFLLHFVKESKQDESGMPNNRFLAERTGGTYSTLKVQPAELEDSGVYFCASSQWRGTDTQYFGPGTRLTVL.

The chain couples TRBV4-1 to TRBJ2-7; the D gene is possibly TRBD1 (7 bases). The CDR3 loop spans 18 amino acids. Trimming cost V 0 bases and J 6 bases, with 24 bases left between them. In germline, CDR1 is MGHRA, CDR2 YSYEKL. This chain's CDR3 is CASSQDILAAGGLGEQYF. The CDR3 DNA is TGCGCCAGCAGCCAAGATATACTCGCGGCAGGGGGGTTAGGCGAGCAGTACTTC.